The entry that follows covers one TCR beta chain sequence. It lacks a known antigen. Per-base qualities were not stored, and no clone one base away is much larger. The immunoSEQ assay amplified TCRB CDR3 regions from roughly 2 micrograms of genomic DNA, or from all available DNA when less than that amount was available. For multiplex PCR, 60 forward primers for TCR V beta segments and 13 reverse primers for J beta segments were used. To estimate reads per starting template, synthetic control templates were spiked into each sample at limiting dilution. The Illumina HiSeq System generated sequencing reads of 87 bp. As for the authors' bioinformatics: PCR and sequencing errors were removed by merging closely related sequences with a nearest neighbor algorithm. TCR overlap was defined as the percentage of unique tumor TCR beta sequences that were also present in the same patient's peripheral blood. In TCRdb, the immuneACCESS table is reduced to in-frame sequences with V and J assigned. These tables do not hold every clone; where another copy was compared, an unresolved V gene accounts for under half, and the others remain unexplained. The V and J calls and clone size are taken from that table; D and trimming were inferred from the DNA. Counted in this sample were approximately 24,000 clones; around 92% of them appeared once. Of the sample, around 3.2% falls within the top ten clones.

The germline V end is reduced by 2 bases and the J end by 4 bases; junction bases left unmatched: 7. The CDR3 measures 16 amino acids from cysteine to phenylalanine. The sequence is cut down to CDR3 DNA, 48 bases in frame from base 1. The germline V gene yields MNHEY for CDR1 and SVGAGI for CDR2. The data belong to a study of glioma-infiltrating T cells after dendritic cell vaccination (dated by TCRdb to 2016 to 2018). In the study overall: The cohort comprised around 15 glioblastoma patients from Phase I and II dendritic cell vaccination trials, 9 newly diagnosed and 6 with recurrent disease. Between about 2002 and 2013, the patients were given dendritic cell vaccination pulsed with autologous tumor lysate. The vaccine consisted of monocyte-derived dendritic cells cultured less than eight days with IL-4 and GM-CSF, then pulsed overnight with autologous tumor lysate. Patients received three intradermal dendritic cell vaccine injections at biweekly intervals in the arm below the axilla. Tumor-infiltrating lymphocyte content was quantified and tumor and blood repertoires were compared in dendritic cell-vaccinated glioblastoma patients by deep sequencing of TCR beta CDR3 regions. Survival after dendritic cell vaccination was correlated with TCR sequencing metrics, including TIL content and tumor-blood repertoire overlap. What the authors observed across the whole study: The cohort was small and heterogeneous, with few patients having full blood and tumor sets and even fewer initial-recurrent tumor pairs. The response model built on TCR overlap across three groups was characterized as speculative, with prospective validation still needed. Higher estimated pretreatment TIL content predicted longer time to progression and overall survival after dendritic cell vaccination. No direct relationship between TCR clonality and survival was found, suggesting that a diverse polyclonal response may matter.

In the paper's terms, the time point label means: after dendritic cell vaccination, including at tumor progression/relapse. To be selected, patients needed enough residual fresh-frozen tumor tissue and more than two years of available survival data. Although molecular status otherwise differed among the glioblastoma patients, no patient had an isocitrate dehydrogenase mutation. PBMC were collected before vaccination, two weeks after the third vaccination, and at tumor progression if tumor progression occurred. The Qiagen DNeasy Blood extraction Kit was used to extract genomic DNA. The rearranged segments are TRBV6-5 and TRBJ1-2; TRBD1 matches 10 bases in the middle. The receptor's source is a human donor with glioblastoma. The material was blood, obtained after dendritic cell vaccination. This receptor carries the CDR3 CASSYLRTGGSYGYTF. The base sequence is TGTGCCAGCAGTTACCTCCGGACAGGGGGGAGCTATGGCTACACCTTC.